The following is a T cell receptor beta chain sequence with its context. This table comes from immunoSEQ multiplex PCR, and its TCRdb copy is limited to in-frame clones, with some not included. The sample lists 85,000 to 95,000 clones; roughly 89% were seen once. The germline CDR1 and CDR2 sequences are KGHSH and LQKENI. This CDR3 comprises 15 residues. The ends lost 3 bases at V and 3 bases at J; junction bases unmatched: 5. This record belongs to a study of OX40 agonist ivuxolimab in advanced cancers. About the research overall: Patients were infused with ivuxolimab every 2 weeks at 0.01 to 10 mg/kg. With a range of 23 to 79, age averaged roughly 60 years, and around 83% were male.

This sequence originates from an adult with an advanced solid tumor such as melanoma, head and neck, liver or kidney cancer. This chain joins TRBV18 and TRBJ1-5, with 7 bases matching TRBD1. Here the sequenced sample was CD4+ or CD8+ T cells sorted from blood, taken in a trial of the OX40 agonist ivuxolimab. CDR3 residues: CASSPQGQLNQPQHF. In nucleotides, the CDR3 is TGTGCCAGCTCACCCCAGGGACAGCTCAATCAGCCCCAGCATTTT.